This note documents a single T cell receptor beta chain sequence. Its antigen is unidentified. The germline gives CDR1 DFQATT, CDR2 SNEGSKA (reference sequence). This CDR3 has 17 amino acids. These data originate in a study of T cells expressing NK-cell markers. Study-level background: Obtained from sorted CD3+CD56+NKG2C+, CD3+CD56+NKG2C- and CD3+CD56-NKG2C+ T cells were the TCR beta repertoires. HCMV serostatus: seven of eight sequenced donors positive, one negative. Points from the study as a whole: The CD3+CD56-NKG2C+ fraction of a few donors was likewise dominated by these clonotypes.

From the 5' RACE reads, TCRdb lists one entry per CDR3 protein and no DNA. The table lists roughly 170,000 distinct CDR3 sequences. This sequence originates from a woman between 18 and 70 years old in good health. The sample was blood T cells: a sorted CD56 or NKG2C T cell subset, CD4+ or CD8+ T cells, or bulk PBMC T cells (not recorded which). This chain links TRBV20-1 with TRBJ2-2; TCRdb reports TRBD2, a call that lacks DNA to check it against. The chain's CDR3 is CSARDFRLAGLNGELFF.